The 17 T cell receptor beta chains listed next were all sequenced from one sample in a study of human T cells and chemical hapten exposure. TCRdb re-called the RACE reads through MiXCR, storing one row per CDR3 protein. The sample lists about 84,000 distinct CDR3 sequences; 10% to 11% were seen once. Time point specified: patch test 3, about 24 weeks after DPC sensitization. Treatment defined: therapeutic diphenylcyclopropenone sensitization with weekly scalp DPC. Sample: whole blood, taken in connection with sensitization to the hapten diphenylcyclopropenone (DPC). Source of these receptors: a woman aged 45-65 years with alopecia areata. Some clones in this sample may be carry-over from other donors' samples.

This clonotype was observed at least ten times. The chain joins TRBV9 to TRBJ2-2; perhaps TRBD2 as D (6 bases). Germline V gene lookup returns CDR1 SGDLS and CDR2 YYNGEE. Trimming took off 2 bases at V and 6 bases at J, with 11 bases between the two ends. This CDR3 contains 14 residues. The CDR3 DNA sequence: TGTGCCAGCAGCGTTGCGACTAGTCCCGGGGAGCTGTTTTTT. Translated: CASSVATSPGELFF. The whole variable domain, filled in from reference TRBV9 and TRBJ2-2, reads DSGVTQTPKHLITATGQRVTLRCSPRSGDLSVYWYQQSLDQGLQFLIQYYNGEERAKGNILERFSAQQFPDLHSELNLSSLELGDSALYFCASSVATSPGELFFGEGSRLTVL.

This clonotype turned up a few times. The J gene is TRBJ1-2, the V gene TRBV5-1, with D perhaps matching TRBD1 (5 bases). This CDR3 spans 13 amino acids. V shed 0 bases and J shed 7 bases, with 10 bases lying between them. CDR1 and CDR2 (germline): SGHRS, YFSETQ. CDR3 amino acids: CASSLEGESGYTF. The CDR3 bases are TGCGCCAGCAGCTTGGAAGGGGAGTCTGGCTACACCTTC.

This clonotype came up many times. This chain connects TRBV2 to TRBJ2-1, with TRBD2 matching 13 bases. This CDR3 has 15 residues. With V trimmed by 6 bases and J by 10 bases, 9 bases remained unmatched. Germline lookup yields CDR1 SNHLY and CDR2 FYNNEI. CDR3 sequence reads: CASSYGTSGINEQFF. CDR3 nucleotides: TGTGCCAGCAGCTACGGGACTAGCGGGATAAACGAGCAGTTCTTC.

This clonotype showed up many times. This rearrangement joins TRBV28 to TRBJ1-1; the match to TRBD1 covers 8 bases. Germline trimming cut 5 bases from V and 11 bases from J; bases unmatched to any gene: 16. CDR3 length: 15 residues. Germline V gene data show CDR1 as MDHEN and CDR2 as SYDVKM. CDR3 DNA: TGTGCCAGCAGTACCCAGGGGGCCCCCGGACCGGGGGCTTTCTTT. This gives the protein CASSTQGAPGPGAFF.

This clonotype was found a few times. The rearrangement uses TRBV7-9 and TRBJ1-2; D gene ambiguous. V lost 1 base and J lost 8, with 8 bases in between. This CDR3 is 12 amino acids long. Germline loops: CDR1 SEHNR, CDR2 FQNEAQ (reference sequence). The CDR3 loop is CASSLGEVGYTF. CDR3 DNA sequence: TGTGCCAGCAGCTTAGGCGAGGTCGGCTACACCTTC.

This clonotype was counted ten times or more. The chain has TRBV7-3 and TRBJ2-5, with D tentatively TRBD2 (5 bases). V dropped 2 bases and J dropped 1 base, with 11 bases sitting between them. Germline CDR1 is SGHTA and CDR2 is FQGTGA. This CDR3 has 15 amino acids. In DNA, the CDR3 is TGTGCCAGCAGCTTAGGAGCGGCCGCCCAAGAGACCCAGTACTTC. Its protein is CASSLGAAAQETQYF.

The V gene is TRBV5-1, the J gene TRBJ2-2; the D gene is possibly TRBD2 (5 bases). Germline CDR1 SGHRS, CDR2 YFSETQ. The germline V and J ends were trimmed by 5 bases and 1 base, with 18 bases remaining between them. The CDR3 extends over 17 amino acids. The CDR3 DNA reads TGCGCCAGCAGTCGTCGACCCCCGGGGAGGAACACCGGGGAGCTGTTTTTT. This encodes CASSRRPPGRNTGELFF.

V and J are TRBV10-3 and TRBJ2-7; D is ambiguous. Germline CDR1 reads ENHRY; CDR2 reads SYGVKD. V was pared by 4 bases and J by 2 bases, with 15 bases between. The CDR3 length is 15 residues. CDR3 sequence reads: CAISVSGPTPYEQYF. In DNA form, the CDR3 reads TGTGCCATCAGTGTAAGTGGTCCGACCCCCTACGAGCAGTACTTC.

V gene TRBV9 combines with J gene TRBJ1-1; D not resolved. Germline CDR1 reads SGDLS; CDR2 reads YYNGEE. This CDR3 region has 18 residues. V gave up 0 bases and J gave up 1 base, with 19 bases separating them. CDR3 region: CASSVGPGAARGNTEAFF. CDR3 bases: TGTGCCAGCAGCGTAGGGCCGGGCGCCGCGCGGGGGAACACTGAAGCTTTCTTT. Based on the CDR3 plus reference TRBV9 and TRBJ1-1, the full variable domain is DSGVTQTPKHLITATGQRVTLRCSPRSGDLSVYWYQQSLDQGLQFLIQYYNGEERAKGNILERFSAQQFPDLHSELNLSSLELGDSALYFCASSVGPGAARGNTEAFFGQGTRLTVV.

This clonotype was seen ten or more times. The chain uses TRBV6-5 and TRBJ2-2; TRBD1 might be the D (5 bases). Trimming removed 4 bases from V and 6 bases from J, with 18 bases in between. The CDR3 is 16 residues long. Germline V gene data show CDR1 as MNHEY and CDR2 as SVGAGI. The CDR3 nucleotides are TGTGCCAGCAGTTCGAGCCCCTCCTGGGGCCCCGGGGAGCTGTTTTTT. Translating it yields CASSSSPSWGPGELFF.

The rearrangement uses TRBV28 and TRBJ2-2; 11 bases agree with TRBD1. Trimming took 3 bases from V and 5 from J; bases not matched to a gene: 2. The CDR3 is 15 amino acids. Germline values: CDR1 MDHEN, CDR2 SYDVKM. CDR3 protein: CASSFRDRGTGELFF. The CDR3 coding sequence is TGTGCCAGCAGTTTCCGGGACAGGGGGACCGGGGAGCTGTTTTTT.

This clonotype was seen repeatedly, ten times or more. This chain links TRBV29-1 with TRBJ2-3, with 8 bases fitting TRBD1. Germline loops: CDR1 SQVTM, CDR2 ANQGSEA. V trimming: 7 bases; J trimming: 2 bases; junction bases outside the gene matches: 11. CDR3 length: 15 amino acids. CDR3 nucleotide sequence: TGCAGCGCCAGCCCCCGGGACAGGTTCACAGATACGCAGTATTTT. Its protein product is CSASPRDRFTDTQYF.

This clonotype was seen ten or more times. The chain is built from TRBV6-5 and TRBJ2-3; D is uncertain. Trimming cost V 6 bases and J 0 bases, with 7 bases left between them. The V gene's germline CDR1 is MNHEY and CDR2 SVGAGI. The CDR3 length is 13 residues. CDR3 DNA sequence: TGTGCCAGCAGCGAATATAGCACAGATACGCAGTATTTT. This translates into CASSEYSTDTQYF.

This chain uses TRBV6-2 or TRBV6-3 with TRBJ2-3; perhaps TRBD1 as D (6 bases). V lost 9 bases and J lost 4, with 8 bases in between. Germline assignment: CDR1 MNHEY and CDR2 SVGEGT. CDR3 length equals 11 residues. DNA for the CDR3: TGTGCCAGGCAGGGGCCAGATACGCAGTATTTT. The encoded protein is CARQGPDTQYF.

This clonotype was seen ten or more times. This rearrangement joins TRBV27 to TRBJ2-7; D is uncertain. Germline loops: CDR1 MNHEY, CDR2 SMNVEV (reference sequence). Trimming took off 0 bases at V and 1 base at J, with 7 bases between the two ends. The CDR3 runs to 14 residues. The CDR3 is CASSLSTASYEQYF. The CDR3 nucleotides read TGTGCCAGCAGTTTATCTACAGCTTCCTACGAGCAGTACTTC.

This clonotype was seen more than once but under ten times. The chain couples TRBV7-8 to TRBJ2-7, with D unclear. Germline values: CDR1 SGHVS, CDR2 FQNEAQ. V lost 5 bases, J lost 2 bases, and 7 bases lay in between. This CDR3 is built from 12 residues. CDR3 nucleotides: TGTGCCAGCAGCCAGAATACCTACGAGCAGTACTTC. This translates into CASSQNTYEQYF.

The sample holds a few counts of this clonotype. CDR3 coding DNA: TGTGCCAGCAGAACGGGTCTCTGGAATGAGCAGTTCTTC. Its translation: CASRTGLWNEQFF. The chain employs TRBV28 and TRBJ2-1; the D is unclear. The CDR3 runs to 13 residues. Trimming removed 6 bases at V and 7 bases at J, with 13 bases between. Germline V lookup: CDR1 MDHEN, CDR2 SYDVKM. Full variable domain (rest looked up from reference TRBV28 and TRBJ2-1): DVKVTQSSRYLVKRTGEKVFLECVQDMDHENMFWYRQDPGLGLRLIYFSYDVKMKEKGDIPEGYSVSREKKERFSLILESASTNQTSMYLCASRTGLWNEQFFGPGTRLTVL.